Below, one T cell receptor (beta chain) is given with its context. From germline, CDR1 is LNHDA and CDR2 SQIVND (reference sequence). V was shortened by 7 bases and J by 5 bases, with 20 bases between the two germline ends. The length of the CDR3 is 15 residues. These data are taken from a study of blood T cell repertoires in COVID-19. Study as a whole: Acute-phase and convalescent COVID-19 samples originated in the United States, Italy and Spain. T cells, B-cell-depleted T cells, or PBMCs provided the cDNA or gDNA that served as material.

In the source study's methods: Estimation of nucleated cell counts was performed using reference gene primer amplification. The protocol was immunoSEQ multiplex PCR, while the TCRdb copy is restricted to in-frame clones and leaves out a portion. V and J calls and clone size are as listed in that table; D and trimming were resolved from the DNA. Found here are hundreds of thousands of clones, approximately 89% of them singletons; the top ten hold 2.3%. The material sequenced was peripheral blood. The receptor was isolated from an older woman with COVID-19, enrolled during active disease. The chain combines TRBV19 with TRBJ1-2; a possible D gene is TRBD1 (5 bases). The CDR3 reads CASTLGAGGIYGYTF. CDR3 bases: TGTGCCAGTACCCTAGGGGCAGGCGGCATTTATGGCTACACCTTC. The full variable domain, with the rest looked up from reference TRBV19 and TRBJ1-2, is DGGITQSPKYLFRKEGQNVTLSCEQNLNHDAMYWYRQDPGQGLRLIYYSQIVNDFQKGDIAEGYSVSREKKESFPLTVTSAQKNPTAFYLCASTLGAGGIYGYTFGSGTRLTVV.